This TCR beta chain came from a study of cytomegalovirus exposure and HLA in healthy donors. Germline lookup yields CDR1 MNHNS and CDR2 SASEGT. V was trimmed by 3 bases and J by 8 bases, leaving 13 bases between them. The CDR3 length is 14 residues. The table came from immunoSEQ multiplex PCR; TCRdb's copy has only in-frame clones and leaves some out. Among more than 300,000 clones listed, just over 85% were seen once. Sample: PBMCs. This sequence originates from a woman under 30 in good health and CMV-seronegative. V usage is TRBV6-1 and J usage is TRBJ2-2, with a weak D call TRBD2 (6 bases). This CDR3 is CASSEWRARGELFF. The CDR3 DNA sequence: TGTGCCAGCAGTGAGTGGAGGGCACGGGGGGAGCTGTTTTTT.